Listed here are 7 T cell receptor beta chains from one sample, sequenced in a study of blood T cell repertoires in COVID-19. The assay was immunoSEQ multiplex PCR, and TCRdb's table has in-frame clones only and misses some. The sample comprises about 190,000 clones, around three quarters of which are singletons, and roughly 17% rests with the top ten. Specimen: PBMCs or T cells enriched from blood (not recorded which). These receptors were obtained from a woman between 50 and 59 years old with acute COVID-19.

The V gene is TRBV7-6, the J gene TRBJ1-1, with TRBD1 matching over 8 bases. The germline gives CDR1 SGHVS, CDR2 FNYEAQ. CDR3 length: 12 amino acids. After removal of 5 bases from V and 11 bases from J, the junction contained 7 bases not matched to a gene. The CDR3 DNA sequence: TGTGCCAGCAGCCCTGGACAGGGTGGCGCTTTCTTT. Its translation is CASSPGQGGAFF.

In this sample, this clone turned up a few times. Other DNA sequences in the same sample also yield this CDR3. The chain uses TRBV4-2 and TRBJ2-3, with 8 bases lining up with TRBD2. The CDR3 has 15 residues. Germline V gene sequence: CDR1 LGHNA, CDR2 YNFKEQ. The junction had 4 bases not matched to a gene; V was cut back by 3 bases and J by 2 bases. CDR3 coding DNA: TGTGCCAGCAGCCAGGCGGGGGGTTCCACAGATACGCAGTATTTT. Protein sequence: CASSQAGGSTDTQYF.

This clone was picked up one time. The chain couples TRBV19 to TRBJ1-4; D gene uncertain. Germline V gene data show CDR1 as LNHDA and CDR2 as SQIVND (reference sequence). This CDR3 is built from 15 residues. Trimming took 7 bases from V and 4 from J, leaving 16 bases between them. CDR3 bases: TGTGCCAGTAAGATGAGGACTATAGGTAATGAAAAACTGTTTTTT. Protein product: CASKMRTIGNEKLFF.

The table lists this clone with a count of one. The chain has TRBV9 and TRBJ1-2; a possible D gene is TRBD1 (5 bases). This CDR3 has 15 residues. Per germline, CDR1 SGDLS and CDR2 YYNGEE. V was pared by 0 bases and J by 4 bases, with 13 bases between. CDR3 region: CASSVERGKSYGYTF. In DNA form, the CDR3 reads TGTGCCAGCAGCGTAGAAAGGGGTAAAAGCTATGGCTACACCTTC. Together with reference TRBV9 and TRBJ1-2, the CDR3 gives the full variable domain: DSGVTQTPKHLITATGQRVTLRCSPRSGDLSVYWYQQSLDQGLQFLIQYYNGEERAKGNILERFSAQQFPDLHSELNLSSLELGDSALYFCASSVERGKSYGYTFGSGTRLTVV.

V usage is TRBV9 and J usage is TRBJ2-5, with 11 nucleotides matching TRBD2. This CDR3 spans 16 amino acids. J lost 6 bases, V lost 2 bases, and 9 bases had no gene match. Per the germline V gene, CDR1 is SGDLS and CDR2 is YYNGEE. This CDR3 is CASSVGVAGGQKTQYF. CDR3 in DNA: TGTGCCAGCAGCGTTGGTGTAGCGGGGGGGCAAAAGACCCAGTACTTC.

V and J are TRBV28 and TRBJ1-2; D gene unclear. Trimming removed 4 bases from V and 3 bases from J, with 3 bases in between. Per the germline V gene, CDR1 is MDHEN and CDR2 is SYDVKM. The CDR3 has 11 residues. CDR3 region: CASSSDYGYTF. CDR3 in DNA: TGTGCCAGCAGTTCTGACTATGGCTACACCTTC.

The chain combines TRBV27 with TRBJ2-2; perhaps TRBD2 as D (7 bases). The CDR3 is 14 amino acids. The V gene's germline CDR1 is MNHEY and CDR2 SMNVEV (reference sequence). The germline V and J ends were trimmed by 2 bases and 8 bases, with 12 bases remaining between them. This chain's CDR3 is CASSLAAGAGELFF. In DNA, the CDR3 is TGTGCCAGCAGTTTAGCCGCGGGGGCGGGGGAGCTGTTTTTT.